These 23 T cell receptor beta chains were all obtained from the same sample, sequenced in a study of beta chain features in type 1 diabetes. TCRB transcripts that were expressed got sequenced, as all of the isolated RNA had been reverse transcribed. The repertoire was sequenced with immunoSEQ multiplex PCR; TCRdb's copy has only in-frame clones and lacks some. The table includes under 300,000 clones, about 14% detected once. Findings and caveats of the study: Moderate yet significant TCRB CDR3 shortening was seen in Type 1 diabetes patients in all four CD4+ subsets.

Their antigens are not known. The sequencing input was naive CD4+ T cells from blood. The receptor set was obtained from a man aged 30 to 45 with type 1 diabetes.

The CDR3 nucleotides are TGTGCCTGGGGGGGGACCGAGACCCAGTACTTC. This sequence encodes CAWGGTETQYF. The chain is built from TRBV30 and TRBJ2-5; D might be TRBD2 (6 bases). The CDR3 is 11 amino acids. Germline values: CDR1 GTSNPN, CDR2 SVGIG (reference sequence). Trimming took 5 bases from V and 5 from J, leaving 9 bases between them.

The chain is built from TRBV5-1 and TRBJ1-2, with a possible D match to TRBD1 (6 bases). The CDR3 is 13 residues long. The V end lost 0 bases, the J end lost 6 bases, and 9 bases lay between the germline ends. Germline CDR1 SGHRS, CDR2 YFSETQ. The CDR3: CASSLEGDDGYTF. Here the CDR3 DNA reads TGCGCCAGCAGCTTGGAGGGGGATGATGGCTACACCTTC.

This chain joins TRBV5-1 and TRBJ1-5; D remains unclear. The CDR3 loop spans 15 amino acids. The V gene lost 1 base and the J gene lost 3 bases, with 11 bases spanning the gap. The V gene's germline CDR1 is SGHRS and CDR2 YFSETQ. The CDR3 is CASSLSQVDNQPQHF. In DNA form, the CDR3 reads TGCGCCAGCAGCTTGAGTCAGGTCGACAATCAGCCCCAGCATTTT.

This clone was detected only a few times. The chain carries TRBV7-9 and TRBJ2-5; 10 bases line up with TRBD2. CDR3 length equals 15 residues. Germline loops: CDR1 SEHNR, CDR2 FQNEAQ (reference sequence). J gave up 4 bases and V 0 bases, and 2 bases lay outside the gene matches. The DNA for the CDR3 is TGTGCCAGCAGCTTAGCGGCTAGCGGGAGAGAGACCCAGTACTTC. Amino acids: CASSLAASGRETQYF.

In its sample, this clone was seen a few times. This rearrangement joins TRBV4-1 to TRBJ2-3; 8 bases map to TRBD2. V lost 4 bases to trimming and J lost 1 base; unmatched junction nucleotides: 7. Germline CDR1 MGHRA, CDR2 YSYEKL. This CDR3 has 16 residues. The CDR3 DNA reads as TGCGCCAGCAGCCCCCACGCGGGGGGAGGCACAGATACGCAGTATTTT. It is translated as CASSPHAGGGTDTQYF.

This chain connects TRBV19 to TRBJ2-7; 10 bases are a match to TRBD2. The germline V gene encodes CDR1 LNHDA and CDR2 SQIVND (reference sequence). After removal of 0 bases from V and 0 bases from J, the junction contained 8 bases not matched to a gene. This CDR3 region has 18 residues. The CDR3 DNA follows: TGTGCCAGTAGTATAGATCCCGGACTAGCGGAGACCTCCTACGAGCAGTACTTC. This codes for CASSIDPGLAETSYEQYF. The entire variable domain, with the rest obtained from reference TRBV19 and TRBJ2-7, is as follows: DGGITQSPKYLFRKEGQNVTLSCEQNLNHDAMYWYRQDPGQGLRLIYYSQIVNDFQKGDIAEGYSVSREKKESFPLTVTSAQKNPTAFYLCASSIDPGLAETSYEQYFGPGTRLTVT.

This clone showed up just a few times. V gene TRBV2 combines with J gene TRBJ2-5; TRBD2 might be the D (6 bases). CDR3 length: 14 amino acids. V lost 6 bases to trimming and J lost 1 base, with 12 bases between them. The germline CDR1 and CDR2 sequences are SNHLY and FYNNEI. CDR3 sequence (DNA): TGTGCCAGCAGGCCCGGGGGAACCCAAGAGACCCAGTACTTC. It specifies CASRPGGTQETQYF.

The chain carries TRBV27 and TRBJ2-6; D gene unclear. CDR1 and CDR2 (germline): MNHEY, SMNVEV (reference sequence). The V end lost 3 bases, the J end lost 0 bases, and 6 bases lay between the germline ends. This CDR3 spans 15 amino acids. The CDR3 here is CASSFTGSGANVLTF. In DNA form, the CDR3 reads TGTGCCAGCAGTTTTACGGGCTCTGGGGCCAACGTCCTGACTTTC.

This clone was seen more than once but under ten times. The chain couples TRBV5-4 to TRBJ2-1; the D is unclear. Trimming removed 0 bases at V and 3 bases at J, with 10 bases between. CDR3 length: 15 residues. Germline values: CDR1 SGHNT, CDR2 YYREEE (reference sequence). In nucleotides, the CDR3 is TGTGCCAGCAGCTTGGCAGAGAGCGTCTACAATGAGCAGTTCTTC. It specifies CASSLAESVYNEQFF.

The rearrangement links TRBV4-1 to TRBJ2-1; D possibly corresponds to TRBD1 (6 bases). Trimming cost V 2 bases and J 1 base, with 12 bases left between them. The CDR3 spans 16 residues. Per germline, CDR1 MGHRA and CDR2 YSYEKL. The CDR3 spells CASSQQGIGSYNEQFF. The CDR3 DNA is TGCGCCAGCAGCCAACAGGGGATAGGGTCCTACAATGAGCAGTTCTTC.

The genes are TRBV7-2 and TRBJ1-5; TRBD1 aligns across 8 bases. J was trimmed by 1 base and V by 2 bases; bases with no gene match: 4. Germline lookup yields CDR1 SGHTA and CDR2 FQGNSA. CDR3 length equals 16 residues. This CDR3 is CASSLRQGASNQPQHF. Written as DNA, the CDR3 is TGTGCCAGCAGCTTACGGCAGGGGGCCAGCAATCAGCCCCAGCATTTT.

This sequence joins TRBV19 and TRBJ2-7; 10 positions agree with TRBD2. The germline gives CDR1 LNHDA, CDR2 SQIVND (reference sequence). The CDR3 runs to 17 residues. Trimming cost V 4 bases and J 2 bases; bases outside gene matches: 11. CDR3 coding DNA: TGTGCCAGTAGTACCTTAGCGGGGGGTTCGCTAACCTACGAGCAGTACTTC. Its translation: CASSTLAGGSLTYEQYF.

This clone was seen more than once but under ten times. This sequence joins TRBV30 and TRBJ1-1, with TRBD1 identical over 8 bases. The CDR3 has 13 residues. Germline loops: CDR1 GTSNPN, CDR2 SVGIG (reference sequence). The trim removed 4 bases at V and 6 bases at J, leaving 7 bases unmatched. The CDR3 nucleotides read TGTGCCTGGAACCCACAGGGGGAGGCTGAAGCTTTCTTT. Translation gives CAWNPQGEAEAFF.

The chain has TRBV29-1 and TRBJ1-2; 7 bases are a match to TRBD1. J lost 7 bases, V lost 7 bases, and 6 bases had no gene match. The germline gives CDR1 SQVTM, CDR2 ANQGSEA. The CDR3 consists of 11 residues. For the CDR3, the DNA is TGCAGCGCCAACAGGGGTGGTGGCTACACCTTC. Protein product: CSANRGGGYTF.

Only a few counts were recorded for this clone. The rearrangement uses TRBV7-9 and TRBJ2-2, with 7 bases aligning to TRBD1. The germline CDR1 and CDR2 sequences are SEHNR and FQNEAQ (reference sequence). The ends lost 1 base at V and 3 bases at J; junction bases unmatched: 2. The CDR3 extends over 15 amino acids. CDR3 in amino acids: CASSLDRGYTGELFF. The DNA of the CDR3 is TGTGCCAGCAGCTTAGACAGGGGCTACACCGGGGAGCTGTTTTTT.

This clone was detected only a few times. V and J are TRBV5-1 and TRBJ2-1; TRBD2 is a possible D gene (5 bases). Looked up from germline, CDR1 is SGHRS and CDR2 is YFSETQ. Trimming pared 2 bases from V and 8 bases from J, leaving 17 bases between. The CDR3 consists of 15 residues. The CDR3 reads CASSFIPGYRDEQFF. CDR3 sequence (DNA): TGCGCCAGCAGCTTCATCCCGGGATATAGGGATGAGCAGTTCTTC.

There are a few counts of this clone. The chain is built from TRBV6-1 and TRBJ1-5; the D gene is possibly TRBD1 (5 bases). Germline V gene data show CDR1 as MNHNS and CDR2 as SASEGT. V lost 7 bases, J lost 0 bases, and 10 bases lay in between. The CDR3 has 14 residues. CDR3 in DNA: TGTGCCAGCATGTCCCAGGGTAGCAATCAGCCCCAGCATTTT. This sequence encodes CASMSQGSNQPQHF.

The chain combines TRBV29-1 with TRBJ2-3; 7 nucleotides agree with TRBD2. Germline V lookup: CDR1 SQVTM, CDR2 ANQGSEA. This CDR3 region has 16 residues. The CDR3 sequence is CSHKVWGSSGADTQYF. CDR3 DNA: TGCAGTCACAAAGTTTGGGGATCTAGCGGTGCAGATACGCAGTATTTT.

This clone was seen only a few times. V and J are TRBV5-1 and TRBJ2-1; TRBD1 agrees at 9 bases. J lost 4 bases, V lost 0 bases, and 5 bases had no gene match. CDR3 length equals 16 residues. Germline V gene sequence: CDR1 SGHRS, CDR2 YFSETQ. For the CDR3, the DNA is TGCGCCAGCAGCTTGGATGAGACAGGGGGTTACAATGAGCAGTTCTTC. As protein: CASSLDETGGYNEQFF. Combining the CDR3 with reference TRBV5-1 and TRBJ2-1 gives the whole variable domain KAGVTQTPRYLIKTRGQQVTLSCSPISGHRSVSWYQQTPGQGLQFLFEYFSETQRNKGNFPGRFSGRQFSNSRSEMNVSTLELGDSALYLCASSLDETGGYNEQFFGPGTRLTVL.

The V and J genes are TRBV28 and TRBJ2-7; TRBD1 aligns across 9 bases. Trimming cost V 5 bases and J 2 bases; bases outside gene matches: 7. There are 15 residues in the CDR3. Germline V gene sequence: CDR1 MDHEN, CDR2 SYDVKM. For the CDR3, the DNA is TGTGCCAGCAGTCCCCGGACAGGGGAAGCCTACGAGCAGTACTTC. It yields the protein CASSPRTGEAYEQYF.

This clone was detected only a few times. The rearrangement joins TRBV2 to TRBJ2-1; 7 nucleotides agree with TRBD2. The CDR3 spans 17 residues. Trimming at V came to 2 bases and at J to 4 bases, leaving 11 bases not matched to a gene. The germline V gene encodes CDR1 SNHLY and CDR2 FYNNEI. The chain's CDR3 is CASSELVGGRRYNEQFF. The CDR3 DNA reads as TGTGCCAGCAGTGAACTCGTTGGCGGGAGAAGGTACAATGAGCAGTTCTTC.

This rearrangement joins TRBV11-2 to TRBJ2-3; D is undetermined. V lost 1 base to trimming and J lost 0 bases, with 11 bases between them. The CDR3 loop spans 16 amino acids. CDR1 is SGHAT and CDR2 is FQNNGV in the germline V gene. CDR3 amino acids: CASSLGSGKSTDTQYF. The CDR3 coding sequence is TGTGCCAGCAGCTTAGGATCAGGAAAAAGCACAGATACGCAGTATTTT.

This sequence joins TRBV4-1 and TRBJ1-2, with 7 bases matching TRBD1. The J segment lost 4 bases and the V segment lost 0 bases, leaving 5 bases of the junction unmatched. CDR3 length: 15 residues. Per the germline V gene, CDR1 is MGHRA and CDR2 is YSYEKL. The CDR3 spells CASSQDRGLAYGYTF. The CDR3 DNA reads as TGCGCCAGCAGCCAAGATAGGGGGCTCGCCTATGGCTACACCTTC.